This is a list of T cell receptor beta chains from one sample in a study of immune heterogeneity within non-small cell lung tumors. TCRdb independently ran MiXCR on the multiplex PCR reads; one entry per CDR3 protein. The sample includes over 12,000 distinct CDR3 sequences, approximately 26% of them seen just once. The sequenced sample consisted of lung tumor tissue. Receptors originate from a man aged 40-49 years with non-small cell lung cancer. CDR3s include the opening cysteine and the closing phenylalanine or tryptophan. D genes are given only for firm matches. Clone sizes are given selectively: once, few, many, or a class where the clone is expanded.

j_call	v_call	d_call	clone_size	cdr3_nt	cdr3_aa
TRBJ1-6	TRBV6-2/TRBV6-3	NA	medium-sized	TGTGCCAGCAGTAACCACCCGGGACAAAGAAATTCACCCCTCCACTTT	CASSNHPGQRNSPLHF
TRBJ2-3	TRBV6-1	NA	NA	TGTGCCTTTTTGACAAAAATCACAGATACGCAGTATTTT	CAFLTKITDTQYF
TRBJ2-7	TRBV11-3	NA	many	TGTGCCAGCAGCTCGGACGGGTCCTACGAGCAGTACTTC	CASSSDGSYEQYF
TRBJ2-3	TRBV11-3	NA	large	TGTGCCAGCAGCTTAGGGACAGATCTTAGCACAGATACGCAGTATTTT	CASSLGTDLSTDTQYF
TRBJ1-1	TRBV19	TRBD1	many	TGTGCCAGTAGTCTCTTTGAGGGACAGGGAAGAACTGAAGCTTTCTTT	CASSLFEGQGRTEAFF
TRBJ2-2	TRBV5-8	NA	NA	TGTGCCAGAAGACGGACAGACCTCACCGGGGAGCTGTTTTTT	CARRRTDLTGELFF
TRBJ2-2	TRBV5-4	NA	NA	TGTGCCAGAAGCTTGGCCGGGTCCTCCGGGGAGCTGTTTTTT	CARSLAGSSGELFF
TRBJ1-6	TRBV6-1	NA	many	TGTGCCAGCACATGGGGCGAAGGGGATTCACCCCTCCACTTT	CASTWGEGDSPLHF
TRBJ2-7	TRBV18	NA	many	TGTGCCAGCTCACCGAGCTCCTACGAGCAGTACTTC	CASSPSSYEQYF
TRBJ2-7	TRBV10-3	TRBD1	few	TGTGCCATCAACCCCGGGACAGGGTCGCAAGAGCAGTACTTC	CAINPGTGSQEQYF
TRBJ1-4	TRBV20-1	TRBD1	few	TGCAGTGCTAGTAAAGGGGGACAGCCTAATGAAAAACTGTTTTTT	CSASKGGQPNEKLFF
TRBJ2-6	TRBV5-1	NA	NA	TGCGCCAGCAGCTCACAGAGCTCTGGGGCCAACGTCCTGACTTTC	CASSSQSSGANVLTF
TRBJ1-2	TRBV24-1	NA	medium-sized	TGTGCCACCAGTGATCCACAGGCGCGAAGCGGGGGCTACACCTTC	CATSDPQARSGGYTF
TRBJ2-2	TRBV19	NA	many	TGTGCCAGTAGTGCTGCGGGGATTGGCACCGGGGAGCTGTTTTTT	CASSAAGIGTGELFF
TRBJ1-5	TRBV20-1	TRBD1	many	TGCAGTGCTCTAGGACAGGGCGACAATCAGCCCCAGCATTTT	CSALGQGDNQPQHF
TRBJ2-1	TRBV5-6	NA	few	TGTGCCAGCAGCCTTCGATGGGGGGATGAGCAGTTCTTC	CASSLRWGDEQFF
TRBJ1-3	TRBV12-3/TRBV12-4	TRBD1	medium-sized	TGTGCCAGCAGCCCAGGGACAGGGGTAGGAAACACCATATATTTT	CASSPGTGVGNTIYF
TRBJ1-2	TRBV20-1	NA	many	TGCAGTGCTAGCCAGCCCGGAGAGGGCTACACCTTC	CSASQPGEGYTF
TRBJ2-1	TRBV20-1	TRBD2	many	TGCAGTGCTAGAGATCAAACTAGCGGGAGTGGTGAGCAGTTCTTC	CSARDQTSGSGEQFF
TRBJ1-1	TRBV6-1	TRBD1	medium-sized	TGTGCCAGCAGTGACGGGACAGGTAACACTGAAGCTTTCTTT	CASSDGTGNTEAFF
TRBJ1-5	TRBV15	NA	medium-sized	TGTGCCACCAGCGCCCGCGGTGGGGGCGGGCAGCCCCAGCATTTT	CATSARGGGGQPQHF
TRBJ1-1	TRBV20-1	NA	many	TGCAGTGCTAGAGCAATCAGGGGATGGTACACTGAAGCTTTCTTT	CSARAIRGWYTEAFF
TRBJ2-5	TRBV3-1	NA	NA	TGTGCCAGCAGCAAGGGACCTAAAGAGACCCAGTACTTC	CASSKGPKETQYF
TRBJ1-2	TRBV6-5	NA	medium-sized	TGTGCCAGCAGTTACCCAGGATCCTATGGCTACACCTTC	CASSYPGSYGYTF
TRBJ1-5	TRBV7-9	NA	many	TGTGCCAGCAGCCAGGACACGTCTAGCAATCAGCCCCAGCATTTT	CASSQDTSSNQPQHF
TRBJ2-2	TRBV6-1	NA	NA	TGTGCCAGCACCCTGGACAGGAACACCGGGGAGCTGTTTTTT	CASTLDRNTGELFF
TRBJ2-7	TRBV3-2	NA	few	TGTGCCAGCAGCCATAGGACTAGCGGGGCGAGGTACGAGCAGTACTTC	CASSHRTSGARYEQYF
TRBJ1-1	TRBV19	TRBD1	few	TGTGCCAGTAGCCTAAGGGATAAGGGGACAGGGGGCTACACTGAAGCTTTCTTT	CASSLRDKGTGGYTEAFF
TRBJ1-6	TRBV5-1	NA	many	TGCGCCACCAGTCCGGACGGCCCCAATTCACCCCTCCACTTT	CATSPDGPNSPLHF
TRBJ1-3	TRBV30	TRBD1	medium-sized	TGTGCCGGCTACAGGGGAGGAGGAAACACCATATATTTT	CAGYRGGGNTIYF
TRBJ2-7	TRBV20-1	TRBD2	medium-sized	TGCAGTGCTAGAACTAGCGGGAGGGCCTACGAGCAGTACTTC	CSARTSGRAYEQYF
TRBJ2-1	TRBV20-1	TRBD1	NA	TGCAGTGGGACAGGGCATTCTAGGGAGTTCTTC	CSGTGHSREFF
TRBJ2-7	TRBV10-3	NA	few	TGTGCCATCAAGGAGGGGGCAGGGGCTTTCTACGAGCAGTACTTC	CAIKEGAGAFYEQYF
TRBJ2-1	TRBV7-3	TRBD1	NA	TGTGCCAGCAGCTTAAAAAAAGGGGGACAGAACAATGAGCAGTTCTTC	CASSLKKGGQNNEQFF
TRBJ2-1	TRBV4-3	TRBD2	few	TGCGCCAGCAGCCAAGATCCGCCGACTAGCCTTGCCAATGAGCAGTTCTTC	CASSQDPPTSLANEQFF
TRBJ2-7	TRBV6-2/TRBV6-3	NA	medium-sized	TGTGCCAGCAGTTACGCCGGGAGCGAGCAGTACTTC	CASSYAGSEQYF
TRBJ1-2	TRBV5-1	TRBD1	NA	TGCGCCAGCAGCTTGGCCCTCGGACAGGGGTATGTATACACCTTC	CASSLALGQGYVYTF
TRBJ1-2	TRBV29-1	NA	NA	TGCAGCGTTGCGTCCCCGCGGAATTGCTACACCTTC	CSVASPRNCYTF
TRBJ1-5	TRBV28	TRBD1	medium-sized	TGTGCCGCAGTTTCAGGGGGTAGCAATCAGCCCCAGCATTTT	CAAVSGGSNQPQHF
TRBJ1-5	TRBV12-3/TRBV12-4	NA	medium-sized	TGTGCCAGCAGTTTATTTACAGCGAATCAGCCCCAGCATTTT	CASSLFTANQPQHF
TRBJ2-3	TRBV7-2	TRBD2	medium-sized	TGTGCCAGCAGCTTTACTAGCGGGAGTGATACGCAGTATTTT	CASSFTSGSDTQYF
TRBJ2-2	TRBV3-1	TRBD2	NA	TGTGCCAGCAGCCACACGACTAGCGGGAGGATAGGGGAGCTGTTTTTT	CASSHTTSGRIGELFF
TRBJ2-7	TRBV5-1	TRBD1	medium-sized	TGCGCCAGCAGCTACAGGGGCTACGAGCAGTACTTC	CASSYRGYEQYF
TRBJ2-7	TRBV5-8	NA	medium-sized	TGTGCCAGCAGCCACCGTGACACGTACGAGCAGTACTTC	CASSHRDTYEQYF
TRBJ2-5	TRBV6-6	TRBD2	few	TGTGCCAGCAGTTACTCGGCGGGACTAGTACGGCAGACCCAGTACTTC	CASSYSAGLVRQTQYF
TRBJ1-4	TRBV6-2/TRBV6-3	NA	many	TGTGCCAGCAGTTACTCGACGGGGGGGAAACTGTTTTTT	CASSYSTGGKLFF
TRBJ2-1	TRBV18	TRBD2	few	TGTGCCAGCTCACCTACTAGCGGGAGCTCCTACAATGAGCAGTTCTTC	CASSPTSGSSYNEQFF
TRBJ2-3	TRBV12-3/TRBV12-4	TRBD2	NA	TGTGCCAGCAGTCTGCCGACTAGCGGGGGGGCCAGCGATACGCAGTATTTT	CASSLPTSGGASDTQYF
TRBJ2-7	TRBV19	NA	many	TGTGCCAGTAAAAAAAACGGCAGGGCTAACGAGCAGTACTTC	CASKKNGRANEQYF
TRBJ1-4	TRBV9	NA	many	TGTGCCAGCAGCGTAGCGGCAGCAACTAATGAAAAACTGTTTTTT	CASSVAAATNEKLFF
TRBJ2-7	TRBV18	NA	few	TGTGCCAGCTCACCCACAGGCAGGGGTCCCTACGAGCAGTACTTC	CASSPTGRGPYEQYF
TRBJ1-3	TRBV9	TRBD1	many	TGTGCCAGCAGCGGATCGGGACAGGGGCTCTTCGGAAACACCATATATTTT	CASSGSGQGLFGNTIYF
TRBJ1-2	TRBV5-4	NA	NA	TGTGCCAGCAGCCCTGTTGACACAGAACGTGGCTACACCTTC	CASSPVDTERGYTF